The 5 T cell receptor beta chains reported below all come from one sample, sequenced in a study of cytomegalovirus exposure and HLA in healthy donors. Use of 60 Vbeta and 13 Jbeta primers characterized the PCR. Sequencing used immunoSEQ multiplex PCR; TCRdb keeps in-frame clones, though not all of them. The table lists 110,000 or so clones, 81% of them singletons. Source material: PBMCs. The source is a woman in her thirties or forties in good health and CMV-seronegative.

The chain combines TRBV5-1 with TRBJ2-7, with 9 bases fitting TRBD1. CDR1 is SGHRS, CDR2 YFSETQ, per germline. J was trimmed by 4 bases and V by 2 bases; bases with no gene match: 7. CDR3 size: 15 residues. CDR3 residues: CASSFGQGTIYEQYF. The CDR3 nucleotides read TGCGCCAGCAGCTTCGGACAGGGGACTATTTACGAGCAGTACTTC.

A single count supports this clone. This sequence joins TRBV19 and TRBJ2-7; 11 bases agree with TRBD2. This CDR3 has 13 amino acids. Germline CDR1 and CDR2: LNHDA and SQIVND (reference sequence). Trimming at V came to 11 bases and at J to 3 bases, leaving 6 bases not matched to a gene. CDR3 in DNA: TGTGCCGTAGCGGGAGGGGCGGGCTACGAGCAGTACTTC. Translating gives CAVAGGAGYEQYF.

This clone was found once. The rearrangement joins TRBV4-1 to TRBJ1-2; 9 nucleotides agree with TRBD1. The CDR3 has 14 residues. J lost 5 bases, V lost 1 base, and 2 bases had no gene match. Germline CDR1 is MGHRA and CDR2 is YSYEKL. This CDR3 is CASSQGQGGYGYTF. The CDR3 nucleotides are TGCGCCAGCAGCCAAGGACAGGGGGGTTATGGCTACACCTTC.

This chain uses TRBV6-4 with TRBJ1-3, with D possibly being TRBD1 (5 bases). Germline V gives CDR1 MRHNA, CDR2 SNTAGT. The CDR3 has 14 residues. V shed 9 bases and J shed 4 bases, with 16 bases lying between them. The chain's CDR3 is CARFPLDSGNTIYF. The CDR3 DNA sequence: TGTGCCAGATTCCCTCTCGACAGCGGAAACACCATATATTTT.

The chain recombines TRBV6-5 with TRBJ2-5, with 7 positions matching TRBD1. The V gene end was trimmed by 5 bases and the J gene end by 11 bases; junction bases not matched to a gene: 14. Germline lookup yields CDR1 MNHEY and CDR2 SVGAGI. The CDR3 extends over 14 amino acids. The CDR3 here is CASSPDRVQGEQYF. The CDR3 coding sequence is TGTGCCAGCAGTCCTGACAGGGTACAGGGTGAGCAGTACTTC.